The entry below describes one T cell receptor (beta chain). The target of this receptor is not known. Per-nucleotide qualities are absent, and no much larger clonotype sits a single base away. Including the terminal cysteine and phenylalanine, the CDR3 comprises 17 residues. The only DNA kept is the CDR3, 51 bases in frame from the first base. The germline V end is reduced by 6 bases and the J end by 5 bases; junction bases left unmatched: 12. From the germline V gene (reference sequence), CDR1 is LNHNV and CDR2 is YYDKDF. The immunoSEQ Assay, a bias-controlled multiplex PCR, was used to amplify TCRbeta CDR3 regions from genomic DNA. As for how the authors treated the data: Within the assay, amplification of reference gene primers was used to estimate how many nucleated cells each sample contained. To quantify the absolute abundance of each unique TCRbeta CDR3 rearrangement, sequence reads were collapsed and filtered. For each sample, productive Simpson clonality was calculated as the square root of Simpson's diversity index across productive rearrangements. TCRdb provides this immuneACCESS table in a form limited to in-frame rearrangements. Some clones are lacking; in checked studies, under half of them reflect an unresolved V gene, and why the rest are absent is not known. That table supplies the V and J calls and clone size; D and trimming were determined from the DNA. Within this sample are 350,000 to 400,000 clones, with roughly nine tenths of them counted one time only. Roughly 1% of the sample comes from the top ten.

Participants in the prospective study were aged about 18 to 100 years, lived in 20 to 25 United States geographic areas, and enrolled through a virtual design. In the prospective study, participants were assigned to cohorts based on the clinical history participants reported in a screening survey and a study questionnaire. ImmuneRACE Cohort 3 recovered participants were defined by two consecutive negative NP/OP PCR tests, healthcare professional clearance, or symptom resolution. Mobile phlebotomists in the prospective study collected whole blood, serum and a nasopharyngeal or oropharyngeal swab from every participant. Participants in the prospective study had the option to provide additional blood draws and questionnaires over a roughly 2-month period. Before DNA extraction, prospective study blood samples were shipped either frozen or at room temperature. This sample was included in a study of blood T cell repertoires in COVID-19 (dated by TCRdb to 2020 to 2021). Some background on the complete study: The collaborator samples originated in the United States, Italy and Spain and spanned the acute and convalescent phases of COVID-19. The prospective study material was composed of cDNA or gDNA derived from T cells, B-cell-depleted T cells, or PBMCs. Subjects who had been exposed to COVID-19, were actively infected with it, or had recovered from it provided the deeply sampled blood TCRbeta repertoires that made up the dataset. The repertoires were released in a freely available public database intended as a resource for research on the immune response to SARS-CoV-2. Samples were obtained from the ongoing ImmuneRACE study (first 160 participants) and from 1,254 subjects provided by 6 global collaborators. Nearly every sample came with metadata listing a de-identified subject ID, COVID-19 status, age in years and sex. HLA class I and class II types, where available, came from metadata supplied by the sample provider rather than from assay-based typing.

Broad study findings and their caveats: The amount of clinical and demographic metadata varied by source and participant and was provided uncurated.

The sample consisted of PBMCs or T cells enriched from blood (not recorded which). The receptor was derived from a man younger than 35 who had recovered from COVID-19. The chain couples TRBV15 to TRBJ2-5, with 13 junctional bases fitting TRBD2. CDR3 sequence: CATSGRTSGRGGETQYF. The DNA sequence is TGTGCCACCAGTGGACGGACTAGCGGGAGAGGTGGGGAGACCCAGTACTTC.